Listed below are T cell receptor beta chains from one sample, sequenced in a study of blood T cell repertoires in COVID-19. Produced via immunoSEQ multiplex PCR; TCRdb's table is partial and in-frame only. The table has 130,000 to 150,000 clones, 84% seen once. The specimen was peripheral blood. These receptors were taken from a woman of 80 years or more in a cohort sampled during active or convalescent COVID-19. The CDR3 runs from the conserved cysteine through the conserved F or W. The D gene is left open where the match is weak. A clone size is listed for some rows: how often the clone was seen (once, few, many), or a class if it is expanded.

d_gene	v_gene	j_gene	abundance	CDR3nt	CDR3aa
NA	TRBV18	TRBJ2-3	NA	TGTGCCAGCTCACCTCTCACTAGTGGAAACTTCGATACGCAGTATTTT	CASSPLTSGNFDTQYF
NA	TRBV18	TRBJ2-3	NA	TGTGCCAGCTCGAGGTCAGGGGCCACCACAGATACGCAGTATTTT	CASSRSGATTDTQYF
NA	TRBV30	TRBJ1-4	NA	TGTGCCTGCAACAGGCGGTGGACTAATGAAAAACTGTTTTTT	CACNRRWTNEKLFF
NA	TRBV7-2	TRBJ2-2	NA	TGTGCCAGCAGCTTAGGGGTGGGGACTCCCGGGGAGCTGTTTTTT	CASSLGVGTPGELFF
NA	TRBV6-1	TRBJ1-5	once	TGTGCCAGCAGTGAAGGGGGGGGGACTCAGCCCCAGCATTTT	CASSEGGGTQPQHF
TRBD1	TRBV12-3/TRBV12-4	TRBJ1-1	NA	TGTGCCAGCACCAACGACAGGGACACTGAAGCTTTCTTT	CASTNDRDTEAFF
TRBD2	TRBV6-5	TRBJ2-2	once	TGTGCCAGCAGTAGCGGGGGGTATAATCCCGGGGAGCTGTTTTTT	CASSSGGYNPGELFF
NA	TRBV28	TRBJ1-4	once	TGTGCCAGCAGTCCCTCCGCTGGCCTTGGTAAACTGTTTTTT	CASSPSAGLGKLFF
TRBD1	TRBV6-4	TRBJ2-1	few	TGTGCCAGCAGCCCGAACCGGGACAGGGCGGGGAATGAGCAGTTCTTC	CASSPNRDRAGNEQFF
NA	TRBV9	TRBJ2-6	NA	TGTGCCAGCAGCGTAGAATTAGCGTTAGCTGGGGCCAACGTCCTGACTTTC	CASSVELALAGANVLTF
TRBD1	TRBV4-1	TRBJ1-4	NA	TGCGCCAGCAGCCAAAGGGACAGCTTCGAAAAACTGTTTTTT	CASSQRDSFEKLFF
NA	TRBV11-1	TRBJ1-1	NA	TGTGCCAGCAGCTTAGATGGAGCACAAAACGTCGGAGCTTTCTTT	CASSLDGAQNVGAFF
TRBD1	TRBV24-1	TRBJ1-4	NA	TGTGCCACCACCCTGGGGGGACAGGGGTATGAAAAACTGTTTTTT	CATTLGGQGYEKLFF
NA	TRBV7-8	TRBJ1-5	NA	TGTGCCAGCAGCTTAGTAGCAGGGGCGATCCAGCCCCAGCATTTT	CASSLVAGAIQPQHF
TRBD1	TRBV5-6	TRBJ1-5	NA	TGTGCCAGCAGCAGTAGCAGGGGGTATAGCAATCAGCCCCAGCATTTT	CASSSSRGYSNQPQHF
NA	TRBV2	TRBJ1-2	NA	TGTGCCAGCAGTGACCGCCCGAGCTATGGCTACACCTTC	CASSDRPSYGYTF
TRBD2	TRBV4-1	TRBJ2-3	once	TGCGCCAGCAGCCAATCCCCCAGCGGGGGGGCCACAGATACGCAGTATTTT	CASSQSPSGGATDTQYF
NA	TRBV4-3	TRBJ1-2	once	TGCGCCAGCAGCCACAACAGGGTTTTAACGTCTGGCTACACCTTC	CASSHNRVLTSGYTF
TRBD1	TRBV19	TRBJ2-6	NA	TGTGCCACCCGGGACAGGGGGCTTGCTGGGGCCAACGTCCTGACTTTC	CATRDRGLAGANVLTF
NA	TRBV2	TRBJ1-5	few	TGTGCCAGCAGTGCCCGACAGTACAATCAGCCCCAGCATTTT	CASSARQYNQPQHF
TRBD2	TRBV5-4	TRBJ2-3	NA	TGTGCCAGCAGCTTGGGACTAGCGGGGGCGGATACGCAGTATTTT	CASSLGLAGADTQYF
NA	TRBV2	TRBJ2-3	NA	TGTGCCAGCAGTGATATACAGTACACAGATACGCAGTATTTT	CASSDIQYTDTQYF
NA	TRBV19	TRBJ1-2	NA	TGTGCCAGTAAGGAACAGGACCACTATGGCTACACCTTC	CASKEQDHYGYTF
NA	TRBV3-1/TRBV3-2	TRBJ1-1	NA	TGTGCCAGCAGCCGACACCCGGGAGAAGCTTTCTTT	CASSRHPGEAFF
TRBD1	TRBV7-2	TRBJ2-1	NA	TGTGCCAGCAGCTTAGGGGACAGGGGAAGTAGTGAGCAGTTCTTC	CASSLGDRGSSEQFF
TRBD2	TRBV7-2	TRBJ2-2	NA	TGTGCCAGCAGCCCCCCGGGACTAGCGGGGGGATCGGCCGGGGAGCTGTTTTTT	CASSPPGLAGGSAGELFF
NA	TRBV5-6	TRBJ1-2	once	TGTGCCAGCAGCTTGTATACAGTAGCTAACTATGGCTACACCTTC	CASSLYTVANYGYTF
TRBD1	TRBV7-8	TRBJ1-4	once	TGTGCCAGCAGCTTGGGGACAGGGCGAGGTGAAAAACTGTTTTTT	CASSLGTGRGEKLFF
TRBD1	TRBV16	TRBJ1-5	NA	TGTGCCAGCAGCCCAGGACAGGGGCAAAGCAATCAGCCCCAGCATTTT	CASSPGQGQSNQPQHF
NA	TRBV21-1	TRBJ1-6	NA	TGTGCCAGCAGCAAAGCCACGCGACGACAGGGAGATAGGTATAATTCACCCCTCCACTTT	CASSKATRRQGDRYNSPLHF
NA	TRBV6-5	TRBJ1-1	NA	TGTGCCAGCAGTTATTCCGCCGGGAACGAAGCTTTCTTT	CASSYSAGNEAFF
NA	TRBV6-5	TRBJ1-2	NA	TGTGCCAGCACCTTAAACTATGGCTACACCTTC	CASTLNYGYTF
TRBD1	TRBV19	TRBJ1-5	NA	TGTGCCAGTAGCACCCCGACAGGGCAGCATTTT	CASSTPTGQHF
NA	TRBV9	TRBJ2-2	NA	TGTGCCAGCAGCGTAAACCCAGGGGAGAACACCGGGGAGCTGTTTTTT	CASSVNPGENTGELFF
TRBD1	TRBV19	TRBJ1-5	NA	TGTGCCAGTAGTATACCGGGACAGAGGCGCAATCAGCCCCAGCATTTT	CASSIPGQRRNQPQHF
NA	TRBV5-5	TRBJ1-4	NA	TGTGCCAGCAGCTCCATCATCAGGGATGAAAAACTGTTTTTT	CASSSIIRDEKLFF
NA	TRBV2	TRBJ2-7	NA	TGTGCCAGCAGTGAAAATCTCGCAGCGGCTCCCTACGAGCAGTACTTC	CASSENLAAAPYEQYF
TRBD1	TRBV10-3	TRBJ2-5	once	TGTGCCATCAGTGGGGGACAGGGAAAAGAGACCCAGTACTTC	CAISGGQGKETQYF
TRBD1	TRBV5-1	TRBJ2-5	NA	TGCGCCAGCAGCTTGAGGACAGGACAAGAGACCCAGTACTTC	CASSLRTGQETQYF
NA	TRBV7-2	TRBJ1-1	few	TGTGCCAGCAGCTTAGTGCAGGGTTTGGGTTCCACTGAAGCTTTCTTT	CASSLVQGLGSTEAFF
NA	TRBV3-1/TRBV3-2	TRBJ2-5	NA	TGTGCCAGCAGACGGACTTTCCAAGAGACCCAGTACTTC	CASRRTFQETQYF
TRBD1	TRBV2	TRBJ1-4	NA	TGTGCCAGCAGTGTCTGGACAGGGGCCGAAAAACTGTTTTTT	CASSVWTGAEKLFF
NA	TRBV7-6	TRBJ1-4	NA	TGTGCCAGCAGCTTAGCCGTGGGCACTAATGAAAAACTGTTTTTT	CASSLAVGTNEKLFF
TRBD1	TRBV6-5	TRBJ1-3	few	TGTGCCAGCACCCTGGACAGGTCGTGGGGAAACACCATATATTTT	CASTLDRSWGNTIYF
NA	TRBV7-6	TRBJ1-4	NA	TGTGCCAGCAGCGCCCAGGGATCGAAACTGTTTTTT	CASSAQGSKLFF